The clone carrying this T cell receptor (beta chain) was seen only a few times. MiXCR, run by TCRdb on the 5' RACE reads, gives a single entry per CDR3 protein. The table shows 390,000 or so distinct CDR3 sequences, with approximately 15% occurring only once. This sample stems from a study of T-cell memory formation after mild COVID-19. Sequencing used PBMCs or a T cell subset sorted from them (not recorded which). This receptor was taken from a man younger than 35 who had mild COVID-19 (a few samples of this study predate the infection). Cell type and time point are not known.

CDR3 in amino acids: CASSLAGSTAVYQPQHF. DNA for the CDR3: TGTGCCAGCAGCTTAGCGGGATCGACAGCTGTATATCAGCCCCAGCATTTT. The V gene is TRBV7-2, the J gene TRBJ1-5, with a weak D call TRBD1 (5 bases). Trimming stripped 0 bases from V and 5 bases from J, with 17 bases between. The CDR3 has 17 amino acids. CDR1 SGHTA and CDR2 FQGNSA come from the germline V gene.